A single sample gave rise to the 26 T cell receptor beta chains below, sequenced in a study of CD8+ T cells in alopecia areata. It was cDNA, reverse transcribed from extracted RNA, that served as the sequencing template. Produced via immunoSEQ multiplex PCR; TCRdb's table is partial and in-frame only. Among about 120,000 clones listed, about 50% were seen once. The treatment was: oral pan-JAK inhibitor, 5-10 mg twice daily. The specimen was CD4+ T cells sorted from blood, collected at week 4, from a patient treated with tofacitinib. These receptors all come from a human donor with alopecia areata.

The V and J genes are TRBV6-1 and TRBJ2-7, with no clear D. The CDR3 runs 12 residues. V gave up 4 bases and J gave up 3 bases, with 7 bases separating them. Per the germline V gene, CDR1 is MNHNS and CDR2 is SASEGT. The CDR3 reads CASSAYYYEQYF. The CDR3 bases are TGTGCCAGCAGTGCCTACTACTACGAGCAGTACTTC.

This clone is labeled medium-sized (0.01 to 0.1%). The rearrangement joins TRBV11-2 to TRBJ1-2; 7 bases are a match to TRBD1. V lost 5 bases to trimming and J lost 6 bases; unmatched junction nucleotides: 6. Germline V gene sequence: CDR1 SGHAT, CDR2 FQNNGV. This CDR3 is built from 13 residues. This CDR3 reads CASSVGQLDGYTF. In DNA form, the CDR3 reads TGTGCCAGCAGCGTGGGACAGCTGGATGGCTACACCTTC.

The rearrangement links TRBV2 to TRBJ2-5; tentatively, D is TRBD1 (6 bases). This CDR3 comprises 13 residues. Trimming cost V 8 bases and J 5 bases, with 15 bases left between them. The germline CDR1 and CDR2 sequences are SNHLY and FYNNEI. The CDR3 coding sequence is TGTGCCAGCGGGCAGGGGAGTTGGGAGACCCAGTACTTC. Residues: CASGQGSWETQYF.

The chain uses TRBV7-9 and TRBJ1-2; tentative D call: TRBD1 (5 bases). The CDR3 runs to 11 residues. V lost 1 base to trimming and J lost 8 bases, with 5 bases between them. In germline, CDR1 is SEHNR, CDR2 FQNEAQ (reference sequence). The CDR3 loop is CASSLGDGYTF. The DNA of the CDR3 is TGTGCCAGCAGCTTAGGGGACGGCTACACCTTC. The complete variable domain, with remaining parts taken from reference TRBV7-9 and TRBJ1-2, reads DTGVSQNPRHKITKRGQNVTFRCDPISEHNRLYWYRQTLGQGPEFLTYFQNEAQLEKSRLLSDRFSAERPKGSFSTLEIQRTEQGDSAMYLCASSLGDGYTFGSGTRLTVV.

The genes are TRBV15 and TRBJ2-7, with unresolved D. This CDR3 has 13 amino acids. CDR1 LNHNV and CDR2 YYDKDF come from the germline V gene (reference sequence). With 0 bases removed from V and 7 bases from J, the gap between germline ends came to 10 bases. The CDR3 here is CATSRESLGEQYF. The CDR3 DNA reads TGTGCCACCAGCAGAGAGTCTCTAGGGGAGCAGTACTTC.

In its sample, this clone was seen a few times. The V gene is TRBV6-5, the J gene TRBJ1-1, with 9 nucleotides matching TRBD1. V shed 0 bases, J shed 4 bases, and the junction held 6 bases outside the gene matches. The CDR3 extends over 16 amino acids. Germline V gene lookup returns CDR1 MNHEY and CDR2 SVGAGI. The CDR3 here is CASSYSRTGVGTEAFF. The CDR3, as DNA: TGTGCCAGCAGTTACTCGAGGACAGGGGTCGGCACTGAAGCTTTCTTT.

The chain couples TRBV18 to TRBJ2-2; D is uncertain. The germline gives CDR1 KGHSH, CDR2 LQKENI. The CDR3 has 14 residues. The V gene lost 5 bases and the J gene lost 0 bases, with 7 bases spanning the gap. The CDR3 loop is CASSVQTNTGELFF. Written as DNA, the CDR3 is TGTGCCAGCTCAGTCCAGACGAACACCGGGGAGCTGTTTTTT.

There are a few counts of this clone. The chain combines TRBV29-1 with TRBJ2-7, with D perhaps matching TRBD1 (5 bases). CDR3 size: 12 residues. Germline CDR1 and CDR2: SQVTM and ANQGSEA. CDR3 DNA sequence: TGCCCCAGGGAACCGCGTGGGTGCGAGCAGTACTTC. It codes for CPREPRGCEQYF.

V usage is TRBV5-1 and J usage is TRBJ2-2; TRBD1 might be the D (5 bases). V lost 4 bases and J lost 7, with 11 bases in between. This CDR3 spans 13 amino acids. CDR1 and CDR2 from the germline V gene are SGHRS and YFSETQ. The CDR3 loop is CASSQGEIGELFF. For the CDR3, the DNA is TGCGCCAGCAGCCAGGGCGAGATCGGGGAGCTGTTTTTT.

The chain joins TRBV6-6 to TRBJ1-2; the D is unclear. Germline CDR1 reads MNHNY; CDR2 reads SVGAGI (reference sequence). The V end lost 2 bases, the J end lost 3 bases, and 13 bases lay between the germline ends. There are 15 residues in the CDR3. In DNA form, the CDR3 reads TGTGCCAGCAGTTACGAGACATACCTGGACTATGGCTACACCTTC. It yields the protein CASSYETYLDYGYTF.

This rearrangement joins TRBV7-8 to TRBJ1-1; D may be TRBD1 (5 bases). Trimming took 1 base from V and 0 from J, leaving 9 bases between them. CDR3 length equals 15 residues. Germline V gives CDR1 SGHVS, CDR2 FQNEAQ. The CDR3 loop is CASSLDRSLNTEAFF. The DNA of the CDR3 is TGTGCCAGCAGCTTAGACAGGTCACTGAACACTGAAGCTTTCTTT. Full variable domain (outside the CDR3, taken from reference TRBV7-8 and TRBJ1-1): GAGVSQSPRYKVAKRGQDVALRCDPISGHVSLFWYQQALGQGPEFLTYFQNEAQLDKSGLPSDRFFAERPEGSVSTLKIQRTQQEDSAVYLCASSLDRSLNTEAFFGQGTRLTVV.

As concerns this clone: At one boundary the junction diverges from the germline segment, which might be a read error. The V call is TRBV7-7, the J call TRBJ2-5, with D tentatively TRBD1 or TRBD2 (5 bases each). Per germline, CDR1 SSHAT and CDR2 FNYEAQ (reference sequence). CDR3 length equals 15 residues. CDR3 region: CASSLAQGWQETQYF. The CDR3 nucleotides are TGTGCTAGCAGCTTAGCGCAGGGATGGCAAGAGACCCAGTACTTC.

In its sample, this clone was seen a few times. This chain connects TRBV10-3 to TRBJ2-7, with D possibly being TRBD2 (5 bases). Looked up from germline, CDR1 is ENHRY and CDR2 is SYGVKD. Trimming stripped 5 bases from V and 0 bases from J, with 8 bases between. This CDR3 comprises 13 residues. As DNA, the CDR3 is TGTGCCATCAGTTTTAGCGTCTCCTACGAGCAGTACTTC. It encodes CAISFSVSYEQYF.

The chain uses TRBV30 and TRBJ2-1, with a possible D match to TRBD2 (6 bases). The CDR3 extends over 15 amino acids. Looked up from germline, CDR1 is GTSNPN and CDR2 is SVGIG (reference sequence). Deletions cut 2 bases from V and 9 bases from J, with 20 bases between. CDR3 loop: CAWSTQRLEGVEQFF. In nucleotides, the CDR3 is TGTGCCTGGAGTACCCAGCGACTAGAAGGTGTTGAGCAGTTCTTC.

CDR3 bases: TGTGCAATCGCCAGCTCCTACAATGAGCAGTTCTTC. It yields the protein CAIASSYNEQFF. The chain carries TRBV11-2 and TRBJ2-1, with D unclear. The germline V gene has CDR1 SGHAT and CDR2 FQNNGV. The CDR3 runs to 12 residues. The variable domain in full, completed from reference TRBV11-2 and TRBJ2-1, reads EAGVAQSPRYKIIEKRQSVAFWCNPISGHATLYWYQQILGQGPKLLIQFQNNGVVDDSQLPKDRFSAERLKGVDSTLKIQPAKLEDSAVYLCAIASSYNEQFFGPGTRLTVL.

There are a few counts of this clone. Other DNA sequences of this sample code for an identical CDR3. The chain is built from TRBV29-1 and TRBJ2-7, with no clear D. CDR3 length equals 12 residues. Looked up from germline, CDR1 is SQVTM and CDR2 is ANQGSEA. V lost 4 bases and J 0 bases, leaving 7 bases between the germline ends. The CDR3 reads CSVVKDSYEQYF. Written as DNA, the CDR3 is TGCAGCGTTGTCAAGGACTCCTACGAGCAGTACTTC.

This clone turned up a few times. The chain links TRBV7-9 to TRBJ2-7; 7 bases are shared with TRBD1. CDR1 and CDR2 from the germline V gene are SEHNR and FQNEAQ (reference sequence). Trimming removed 5 bases from V and 6 bases from J; junction bases left unmatched: 4. The CDR3 has 12 amino acids. The CDR3 bases are TGTGCCAGCAGCCCGACAGGGCGCGAGCAGTACTTC. Its protein product is CASSPTGREQYF.

DNA of the CDR3: TGCGCCAGCAGCTCAGGGGAAGGTCAGCCCCAGCATTTT. Amino acids: CASSSGEGQPQHF. The chain has TRBV5-1 and TRBJ1-5; TRBD1 is a possible D gene (6 bases). V was clipped by 3 bases and J by 6 bases, with 10 bases between them. Germline lookup yields CDR1 SGHRS and CDR2 YFSETQ. CDR3 length: 13 residues.

This clone was detected a few times. Other DNA variants within this sample encode the same CDR3. The V and J genes are TRBV30 and TRBJ1-1; TRBD1 is a possible D gene (5 bases). The CDR3 totals 14 residues. V gave up 1 base and J gave up 0 bases, with 9 bases separating them. Per the germline V gene, CDR1 is GTSNPN and CDR2 is SVGIG (reference sequence). The CDR3 region is CAWSGQGMNTEAFF. The CDR3 DNA follows: TGTGCCTGGAGTGGTCAGGGAATGAACACTGAAGCTTTCTTT.

The chain carries TRBV6-6 and TRBJ1-1; possible D gene TRBD1, 5 bases. From germline, CDR1 is MNHNY and CDR2 SVGAGI (reference sequence). The CDR3 extends over 14 amino acids. The V end was cut by 6 bases, the J end by 0 bases, with 11 bases between. The CDR3: CASRPGRLNTEAFF. CDR3 nucleotide sequence: TGTGCCAGCAGACCGGGACGACTGAACACTGAAGCTTTCTTT.

J is TRBJ2-5 and V is TRBV9, with D perhaps TRBD1 (6 bases). V was clipped by 3 bases and J by 1 base, with 13 bases between them. Per the germline V gene, CDR1 is SGDLS and CDR2 is YYNGEE. The CDR3 covers 15 residues. CDR3 region: CASSAGGQPQETQYF. CDR3 DNA: TGTGCCAGCAGCGCAGGCGGACAGCCCCAAGAGACCCAGTACTTC.

This chain links TRBV30 with TRBJ2-2; D gene unclear. Trimming pared 3 bases from V and 5 bases from J, leaving 10 bases between. The CDR3 sequence is 13 residues long. Germline loops: CDR1 GTSNPN, CDR2 SVGIG (reference sequence). This chain's CDR3 is CAWRLGNTGELFF. Written as DNA, the CDR3 is TGTGCCTGGAGGTTGGGGAATACCGGGGAGCTGTTTTTT.

V and J are TRBV15 and TRBJ2-7, with TRBD2 matching 7 bases. Looked up from germline, CDR1 is LNHNV and CDR2 is YYDKDF (reference sequence). The ends lost 4 bases at V and 1 base at J; junction bases unmatched: 19. The CDR3 runs to 19 residues. The CDR3 nucleotides read TGTGCCACCAGCATCAACCTCCGCGCGGGGGTTCCCAGGTCCTACGAGCAGTACTTC. Amino acid sequence: CATSINLRAGVPRSYEQYF. Full variable domain (rest looked up from reference TRBV15 and TRBJ2-7): DAMVIQNPRYQVTQFGKPVTLSCSQTLNHNVMYWYQQKSSQAPKLLFHYYDKDFNNEADTPDNFQSRRPNTSFCFLDIRSPGLGDTAMYLCATSINLRAGVPRSYEQYFGPGTRLTVT.

The chain couples TRBV30 to TRBJ1-2; TRBD1 agrees at 7 bases. The CDR3 contains 13 residues. Germline V gene data show CDR1 as GTSNPN and CDR2 as SVGIG (reference sequence). Trimming at V came to 3 bases and at J to 7 bases, leaving 8 bases not matched to a gene. CDR3 bases: TGTGCCTGGAGGATCCGGCAGGGGGTTGGCTACACCTTC. Translating gives CAWRIRQGVGYTF.

In regard to this clone: A junction boundary mismatches the germline segment, possibly from a read error. The chain uses TRBV7-7 and TRBJ2-2; D is undetermined. The germline gives CDR1 SSHAT, CDR2 FNYEAQ (reference sequence). CDR3 length equals 13 residues. CDR3 sequence: CASSPVNTGELFF. CDR3 nucleotide sequence: TGTGCTAGCAGCCCGGTGAACACCGGGGAGCTGTTTTTT.

The V gene is TRBV11-2, the J gene TRBJ2-1; 11 bases map to TRBD2. The CDR3 contains 19 residues. Germline V gives CDR1 SGHAT, CDR2 FQNNGV. V was pared by 5 bases and J by 6 bases, with 18 bases of the junction left unmatched. The CDR3 DNA sequence: TGTGCCAGCAGCACCCGACAGCGATTGACTAGCGGGAACCTCAATGAGCAGTTCTTC. Translated, it gives CASSTRQRLTSGNLNEQFF.